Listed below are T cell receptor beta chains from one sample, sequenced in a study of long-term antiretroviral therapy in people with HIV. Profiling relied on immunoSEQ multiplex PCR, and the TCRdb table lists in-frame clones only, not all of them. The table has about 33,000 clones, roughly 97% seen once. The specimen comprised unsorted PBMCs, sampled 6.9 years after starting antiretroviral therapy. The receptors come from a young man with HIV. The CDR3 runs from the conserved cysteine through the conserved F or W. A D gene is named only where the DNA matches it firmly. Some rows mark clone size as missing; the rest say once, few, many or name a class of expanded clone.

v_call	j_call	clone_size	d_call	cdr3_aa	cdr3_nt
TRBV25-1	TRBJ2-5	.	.	CASSEFTTVEVGTQYF	TGTGCCAGCAGTGAATTTACCACAGTAGAGGTGGGGACCCAGTACTTC
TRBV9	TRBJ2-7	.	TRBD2	CASSALAGGKGEQYF	TGTGCCAGCAGCGCCTTAGCGGGAGGGAAAGGGGAGCAGTACTTC
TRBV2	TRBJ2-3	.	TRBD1	CASSPRTGERAGLTDTQYF	TGTGCCAGCAGCCCTCGGACAGGGGAGAGAGCGGGCCTCACAGATACGCAGTATTTT
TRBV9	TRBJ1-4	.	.	CASSALGRRSEKLFF	TGTGCCAGCAGCGCCCTAGGACGGCGTAGTGAAAAACTGTTTTTT
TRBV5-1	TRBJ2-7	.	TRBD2	CASSLGRLAGGPVREEQYF	TGCGCCAGCAGCTTGGGTCGCCTAGCGGGAGGGCCGGTCCGTGAAGAGCAGTACTTC
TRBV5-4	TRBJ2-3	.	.	CASSQNGEYSTDTQYF	TGCGCCAGCAGCCAGAACGGGGAGTATAGCACAGATACGCAGTATTTT
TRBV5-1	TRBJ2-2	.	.	CASSFTEPNTGELFF	TGCGCCAGCAGCTTCACAGAGCCGAACACCGGGGAGCTGTTTTTT
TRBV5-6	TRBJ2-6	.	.	CASSLWGRLTGANVLTF	TGTGCCAGCAGCTTGTGGGGACGGCTAACTGGGGCCAACGTCCTGACTTTC
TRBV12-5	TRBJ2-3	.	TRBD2	CASGLWLAGTSQYF	TGTGCTAGTGGTTTATGGCTAGCGGGAACATCGCAGTATTTT
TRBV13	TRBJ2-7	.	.	CASSWESGEQYF	TGTGCCAGCAGCTGGGAGAGCGGCGAGCAGTACTTC
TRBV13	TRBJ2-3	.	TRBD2	CASSLRLAGGRDRDTQYF	TGTGCCAGCAGCCTAAGGCTAGCGGGAGGCCGAGACAGGGATACGCAGTATTTT
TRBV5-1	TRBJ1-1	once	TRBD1	CASSTENAYRDSEAFF	TGCGCCAGCAGCACGGAAAACGCATACCGGGACAGTGAAGCTTTCTTT
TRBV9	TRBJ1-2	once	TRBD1	CASSVRSRGDGYTF	TGTGCCAGCAGCGTACGTTCCAGGGGGGATGGCTACACCTTC
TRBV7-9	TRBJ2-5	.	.	CASSLGGGLETQYF	TGTGCCAGCAGCTTGGGGGGGGGCCTCGAGACCCAGTACTTC
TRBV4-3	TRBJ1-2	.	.	CASSQVTGNGYTF	TGCGCCAGCAGCCAAGTAACAGGGAATGGCTACACCTTC
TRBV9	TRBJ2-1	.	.	CASSVKPSYNEQFF	TGTGCCAGCAGCGTAAAACCATCCTACAATGAGCAGTTCTTC
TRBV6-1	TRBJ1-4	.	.	CASPCLGEKLFF	TGTGCCAGCCCCTGTCTCGGTGAAAAACTGTTTTTT
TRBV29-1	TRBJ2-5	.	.	CSVGLGGLETQYF	TGCAGCGTGGGATTGGGGGGTCTGGAGACCCAGTACTTC
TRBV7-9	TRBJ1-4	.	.	CASSLERATNEKLFF	TGTGCCAGCAGCTTAGAAAGAGCAACTAATGAAAAACTGTTTTTT
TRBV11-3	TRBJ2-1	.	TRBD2	CASSITSGGHNEQFF	TGTGCCAGCAGCATCACTAGCGGGGGGCACAATGAGCAGTTCTTC
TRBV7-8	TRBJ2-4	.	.	CASSFSLAKNIQYF	TGTGCCAGCAGCTTCTCTCTAGCCAAAAACATTCAGTACTTC
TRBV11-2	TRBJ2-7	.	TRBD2	CASSVSGIGYEQYF	TGTGCCAGCAGCGTTAGCGGGATCGGTTACGAGCAGTACTTC
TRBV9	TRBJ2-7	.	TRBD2	CASSTQTGTSGIPVEQYF	TGTGCCAGCAGCACCCAAACCGGGACTAGCGGGATCCCGGTCGAGCAGTACTTC
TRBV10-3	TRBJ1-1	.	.	CAIKGSTTEAFF	TGTGCCATCAAGGGGAGTACAACTGAAGCTTTCTTT
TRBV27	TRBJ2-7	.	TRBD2	CASSFLVAGGHEQYF	TGTGCCAGCAGTTTTTTAGTAGCGGGGGGACACGAGCAGTACTTC
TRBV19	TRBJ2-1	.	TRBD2	CASSTSGMNEQFF	TGTGCCAGTAGTACTAGCGGGATGAATGAGCAGTTCTTC
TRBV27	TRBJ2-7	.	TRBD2	CASSLTPSGGPHEQYF	TGTGCCAGCAGTCTAACACCTAGCGGGGGCCCCCACGAGCAGTACTTC
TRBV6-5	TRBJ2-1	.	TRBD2	CASSYTSGGAYNEQFF	TGTGCCAGCAGTTACACTAGCGGGGGGGCCTACAATGAGCAGTTCTTC
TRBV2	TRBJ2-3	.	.	CASSGDLSVTDTQYF	TGTGCCAGCAGTGGAGACCTCTCGGTCACAGATACGCAGTATTTT
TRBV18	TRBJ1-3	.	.	CASSPQSAGSGNTIYF	TGTGCCAGCTCACCACAGTCGGCTGGCTCTGGAAACACCATATATTTT
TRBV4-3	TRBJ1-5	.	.	CASSQDFGGSNQPQHF	TGCGCCAGCAGCCAAGATTTCGGGGGGAGCAATCAGCCCCAGCATTTT
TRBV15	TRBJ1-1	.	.	CATSLPPWGTEAFF	TGTGCCACCAGCTTGCCCCCATGGGGCACTGAAGCTTTCTTT
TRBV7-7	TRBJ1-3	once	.	CASSAGHGNTIYF	TGTGCTAGCAGTGCGGGACACGGAAACACCATATATTTT
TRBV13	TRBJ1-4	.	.	CASSLFGTNEKLFF	TGTGCCAGCAGCTTATTCGGGACTAATGAAAAACTGTTTTTT
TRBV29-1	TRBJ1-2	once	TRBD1	CSVGLTGGIGYTF	TGCAGCGTTGGCCTTACAGGGGGCATTGGCTACACCTTC
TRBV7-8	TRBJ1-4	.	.	CASSLGGAGEKLFF	TGTGCCAGCAGCTTAGGGGGCGCCGGTGAAAAACTGTTTTTT
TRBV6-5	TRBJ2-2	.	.	CASSRGGRNTGELFF	TGTGCCAGCAGCAGGGGGGGCAGGAACACCGGGGAGCTGTTTTTT
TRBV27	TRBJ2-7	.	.	CASSLSARTGLFNEQYF	TGTGCCAGCAGTTTATCTGCCAGGACGGGGCTATTTAACGAGCAGTACTTC
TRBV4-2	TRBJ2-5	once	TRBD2	CASSQDGLAGETQYF	TGTGCCAGCAGCCAAGATGGGCTAGCGGGGGAGACCCAGTACTTC
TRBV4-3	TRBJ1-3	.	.	CASSQLLNTRDSKNTIYF	TGCGCCAGCAGCCAATTACTAAACACCCGGGACTCCAAAAACACCATATATTTT
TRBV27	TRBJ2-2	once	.	CASSLYDVENTGELFF	TGTGCCAGCAGTTTATACGATGTTGAGAACACCGGGGAGCTGTTTTTT
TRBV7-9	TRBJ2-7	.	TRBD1	CASSPLTGAYEQYF	TGTGCCAGCAGCCCCCTCACAGGGGCCTACGAGCAGTACTTC
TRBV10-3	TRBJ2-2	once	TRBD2	CAISGLAGDNTGELFF	TGTGCCATCTCTGGACTAGCGGGGGACAACACCGGGGAGCTGTTTTTT
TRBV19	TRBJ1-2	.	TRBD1	CASSRQGGNGYTF	TGTGCCAGTAGTAGACAGGGGGGGAACGGCTACACCTTC
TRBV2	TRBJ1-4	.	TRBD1	CASSDRTGGEKLFF	TGTGCCAGCAGTGACCGGACAGGGGGGGAAAAACTGTTTTTT
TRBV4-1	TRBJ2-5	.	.	CASSLGGKETQYF	TGCGCCAGCAGTCTTGGGGGGAAAGAGACCCAGTACTTC
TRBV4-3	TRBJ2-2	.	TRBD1	CASSQRDRGTDTGELFF	TGCGCCAGCAGCCAGAGGGACAGGGGGACCGACACCGGGGAGCTGTTTTTT
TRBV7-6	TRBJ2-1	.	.	CASSLEGTYNEQFF	TGTGCCAGCAGCTTGGAGGGGACCTACAATGAGCAGTTCTTC
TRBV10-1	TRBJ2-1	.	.	CASSENTQLREQFF	TGCGCCAGCAGTGAAAACACCCAGCTCCGTGAGCAGTTCTTC
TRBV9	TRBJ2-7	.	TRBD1	CASSPRDRGYPERDEQYF	TGTGCCAGCAGCCCTCGGGACAGGGGGTACCCAGAAAGGGACGAGCAGTACTTC
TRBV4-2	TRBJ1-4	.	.	CASSQGSPPANEKLFF	TGTGCCAGCAGCCAGGGTAGCCCGCCGGCTAATGAAAAACTGTTTTTT
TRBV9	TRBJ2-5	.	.	CASSLRLGAETQYF	TGTGCCAGCAGCCTACGCCTAGGGGCTGAGACCCAGTACTTC
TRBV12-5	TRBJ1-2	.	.	CASGLPTTNYGYTF	TGTGCTAGTGGTTTGCCGACAACCAACTATGGCTACACCTTC
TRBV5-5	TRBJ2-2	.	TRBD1	CASSAGTGESSGELFF	TGTGCCAGCAGCGCCGGGACAGGGGAGTCCAGCGGGGAGCTGTTTTTT
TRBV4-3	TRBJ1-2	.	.	CASSQDFTGTRKVFF	TGCGCCAGCAGCCAAGATTTTACCGGGACCCGAAAAGTTTTTTTC
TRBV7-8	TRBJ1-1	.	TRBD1	CASSVGTVGANTEAFF	TGTGCCAGCAGCGTTGGGACAGTCGGTGCGAACACTGAAGCTTTCTTT
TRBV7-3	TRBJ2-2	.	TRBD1	CASSSRQGRELFF	TGTGCCAGCAGCTCTAGACAGGGTCGGGAGCTGTTTTTT